The TCR beta chain described here comes from a study of PD-1 blockade in classical Hodgkin lymphoma. On the study more broadly: Nivolumab was given intravenously to patients at 3 mg/kg every 2 weeks.

Using immunoSEQ multiplex PCR, the repertoire was profiled, and TCRdb retains in-frame clones only, with some absent. The table shows 5,500 to 8,500 clones, with roughly four fifths occurring only once. Note on this clone: Its antigen is unknown.

Study-level results: A significant rise in TCR diversity by C4D1 was seen for CD4+ but not CD8+ cells. Before treatment, TCR diversity in newly diagnosed patients was reportedly lower than in healthy donors. Baseline diversity resembling that of newly diagnosed patients was seen in complete responders.

CDR3 size: 17 residues. Germline-derived CDR1 and CDR2 are MNHEY and SMNVEV (reference sequence). V lost 7 bases, J lost 2 bases, and 22 bases lay in between. The patients all showed relapse after autologous stem cell transplantation, while their brentuximab vedotin exposure varied. Material: peripheral blood mononuclear cells (PBMCs), obtained at baseline. The rearrangement uses TRBV27 and TRBJ2-3; the D gene is possibly TRBD2 (5 bases). The clonotype originates from a human donor with classical Hodgkin lymphoma. CDR3 bases: TGTGCCAGCATTCAGTCGGCTAGCCCCCGCAACACAGATACGCAGTATTTT. This codes for CASIQSASPRNTDTQYF.